The following is a TCR beta chain sequence with its context. The specificity of this receptor is unknown. No much larger clone exists at a distance of one base, and base qualities are not known. These data belong to a study of blood T cells in healthy people across ages (dated by TCRdb to between 2015 and 2016). About the study as a whole: In model experiments, template switching captured about one uniquely barcoded TCR beta cDNA molecule for every two T cells. For two donors (one aged 18 to 29 and one aged 80 or older), the study analyzed two additional independent replicas of 1 million unique cDNA reads from the same blood draw. Using deep sequencing normalized with unique cDNA molecular identifiers, the study measured how TCR beta repertoire diversity changes with age. Donors of different ages were randomly distributed across sequencing lanes to avoid experimental bias. The donors were divided into four age groups: young (average about 16 years), middle-aged (approximately 41), aged (approximately 62) and long-lived (nearly 85). What the research found in general, with its limitations: Observed TCR beta diversity correlated strongly with the percentage of naive T cells measured by flow cytometry. Because profiling used bulk unsorted PBMCs, naive and antigen-experienced compartments could not be compared conclusively. Total diversity estimates from one million sequenced T cells were considered lower bounds and underestimates. As age increased, observed TCR beta diversity per million T cells dropped in a roughly linear way, and a significant reduction was already evident by age around 41. Compared with the aged group, more naive CD4+ T cells, fewer expanded clones and increased TCR diversity were shown by the long-lived group, suggesting age selection. Donor CMV infection status was unknown, potentially confounding age-related changes in expanded clonotypes.

Systemically healthy Caucasian individuals from Russia, 35 to 50 in total and aged about 6 to 100 years, were included as donors. Each donor gave around 9.5 milliliters of peripheral blood, collected into EDTA-treated Vacutainer tubes. Ficoll-Paque density-gradient centrifugation was used to isolate PBMCs, with at least 6 million per sample. Trizol reagent was used to extract total RNA from PBMCs, with at least 5 micrograms per sample. The percentages of naive CD45RAhigh/CD27high T cells were determined by flow cytometry on a PBMC aliquot from every donor. The library was obtained by 5' RACE. The sequencing machine was an Illumina HiSeq 2500. A second roughly 6 to 11 cycle PCR used a sample-barcoded 5' primer and a J-beta primer mix. Each TCR beta cDNA molecule received a unique molecular identifier from a template-switch 5' adaptor carrying 12 random nucleotides. Each sample yielded at least 3 million CDR3-containing paired-end reads. First-strand cDNA was synthesized from all RNA with the Mint cDNA synthesis kit, primed by a TRBC-specific oligonucleotide. After uracil-DNA glycosylase treatment, a first 18-cycle PCR used universal primers M1SS and BC2_uni_R on all cDNA. On the study's bioinformatics: Normalization of each sample was performed by random selection of 1 million high-quality reads, each carrying a distinct molecular identifier. Instead of being binned into consensus sequences, reads that shared molecular identifiers were thrown out. MiTCR, set to a Q25 quality threshold and the strictest error-elimination algorithm, was used for CDR3 identification, clonotype clustering and error correction. A nonparametric unseen species model with Euler transformation was used to estimate lower-bound total TCR beta diversity. TCRdb cleaned the public reads at Q25 with fastp, built clones with MiXCR and kept in-frame beta chains. Each entry merges the rows of one CDR3 protein and shows their most common DNA and genes. The V and J calls and clone size come from TCRdb's table, not from the authors' own analysis. Present in this sample are about 680,000 distinct CDR3 sequences, 45% to 50% of which were seen just once. The top ten clones comprise about a third of the sample.

Sample: blood. This sequence originates from an older woman in good health.

The nucleotide sequence is TGCGCCAGCAGCTTAGGGGGCGCGTCGGAGACCCAGTACTTC. Translated, this is CASSLGGASETQYF. The chain is encoded by TRBV5-1 joined to TRBJ2-5; TRBD1 fits 7 bases in the junction. V has 2 bases trimmed and J has 5 bases trimmed; junction bases matching no gene number 6. The CDR3 has 14 amino acids, counting the end cysteine and phenylalanine. Kept here is only the CDR3 DNA, which spans 42 bases and is read in frame from base 1. Via the germline V gene, CDR1 is SGHRS and CDR2 YFSETQ.